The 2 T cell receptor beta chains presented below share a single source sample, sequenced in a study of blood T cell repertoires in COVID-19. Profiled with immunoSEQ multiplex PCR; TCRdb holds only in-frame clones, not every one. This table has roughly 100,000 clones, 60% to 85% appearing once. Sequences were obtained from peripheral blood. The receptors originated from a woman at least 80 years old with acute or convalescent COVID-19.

The CDR3 loop reads CASTLGGSRGQQYF. In DNA, the CDR3 is TGTGCCAGCACCCTGGGGGGGAGCCGTGGACAGCAGTACTTC. This chain joins TRBV28 and TRBJ2-7; 7 nucleotides align to TRBD2. The CDR3 runs 14 residues. Looked up from germline, CDR1 is MDHEN and CDR2 is SYDVKM. J lost 8 bases, V lost 7 bases, and 14 bases had no gene match.

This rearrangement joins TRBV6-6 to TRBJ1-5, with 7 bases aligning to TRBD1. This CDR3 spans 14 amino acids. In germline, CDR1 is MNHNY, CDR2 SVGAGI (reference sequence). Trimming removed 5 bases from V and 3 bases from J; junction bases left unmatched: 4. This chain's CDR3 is CASSRTGSNQPQHF. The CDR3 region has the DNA TGTGCCAGCAGTCGGACAGGATCCAATCAGCCCCAGCATTTT.